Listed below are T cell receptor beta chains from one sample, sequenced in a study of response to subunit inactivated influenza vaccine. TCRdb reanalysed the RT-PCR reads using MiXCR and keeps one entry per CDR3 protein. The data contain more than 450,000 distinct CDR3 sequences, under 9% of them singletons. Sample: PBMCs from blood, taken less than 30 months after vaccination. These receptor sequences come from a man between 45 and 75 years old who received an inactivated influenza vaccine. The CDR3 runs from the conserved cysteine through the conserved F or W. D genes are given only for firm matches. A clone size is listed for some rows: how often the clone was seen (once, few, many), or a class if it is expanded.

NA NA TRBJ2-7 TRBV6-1 CASSENLHEQYF TGTGCCAGCAGTGAAAACCTCCACGAGCAGTACTTC
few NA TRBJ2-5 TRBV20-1 CSALSEGRETQYF TGCAGTGCTCTAAGCGAGGGCAGAGAGACCCAGTACTTC
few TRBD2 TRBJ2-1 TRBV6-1 CASSLGTRVYNEQFF TGTGCCAGCAGCTTGGGGACTAGGGTCTACAATGAGCAGTTCTTC
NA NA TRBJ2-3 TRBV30 CAWSVGGAQYF TGTGCCTGGAGTGTGGGCGGAGCGCAGTATTTT
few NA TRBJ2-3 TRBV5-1 CASSLFYGRGDTQYF TGCGCCAGCAGCTTGTTCTATGGTCGCGGAGATACGCAGTATTTT
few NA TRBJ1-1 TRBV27 CASSLHGTNVGTEAFF TGTGCCAGCAGTTTACATGGAACCAACGTTGGAACTGAAGCTTTCTTT
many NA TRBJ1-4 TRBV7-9 CASSLETEKREKLFF TGTGCCAGCAGCTTAGAAACGGAGAAGAGAGAAAAACTGTTTTTT
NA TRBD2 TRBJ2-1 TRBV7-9 CASSSSGRTSGNNEQFF TGTGCCAGCAGCTCAAGCGGACGGACTAGCGGGAACAATGAGCAGTTCTTC
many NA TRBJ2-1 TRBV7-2 CASSLGQINEQFF TGTGCCAGCAGTTTAGGACAGATCAATGAGCAGTTCTTC
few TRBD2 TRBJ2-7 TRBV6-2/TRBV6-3 CASSYVLGASGRTAYEQYF TGTGCCAGCAGTTATGTTCTGGGTGCTAGCGGGAGAACCGCCTACGAGCAGTACTTC
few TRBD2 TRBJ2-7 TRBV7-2 CASSLLAGGSGEQYF TGTGCCAGCAGCTTACTAGCGGGAGGGAGCGGTGAGCAGTACTTC
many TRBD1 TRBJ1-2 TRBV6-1 CASSGGTAFSTYGYTF TGTGCCAGCAGCGGAGGGACAGCCTTTAGCACCTATGGCTACACCTTC
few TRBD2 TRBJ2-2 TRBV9 CASSVEASGGGELFF TGTGCCAGCAGCGTAGAGGCTAGCGGGGGCGGGGAGCTGTTTTTT
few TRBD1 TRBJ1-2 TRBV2 CASGQGADYGYTF TGTGCCAGCGGACAGGGGGCGGACTATGGCTACACCTTC
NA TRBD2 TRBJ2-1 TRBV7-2 CASSLVNSGSGNEQFF TGTGCCAGCAGCTTAGTAAACAGCGGGAGTGGCAATGAGCAGTTCTTC
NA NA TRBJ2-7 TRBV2 CASSEGSTGQYF TGTGCCAGCAGTGAAGGTTCAACAGGGCAGTACTTC
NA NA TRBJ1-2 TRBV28 CASSRGGRASYTF TGTGCCAGCAGTCGCGGAGGGAGGGCAAGCTACACCTTC
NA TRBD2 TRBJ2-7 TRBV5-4 CASSLEAGGRANSYEQYF TGTGCCAGCAGCTTGGAGGCGGGCGGGAGGGCTAATTCCTACGAGCAGTACTTC
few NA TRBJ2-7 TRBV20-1 CSATGRYEQYF TGCAGTGCCACAGGGCGCTACGAGCAGTACTTC
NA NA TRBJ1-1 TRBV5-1 CASTSGGMNTEAFF TGCGCCAGCACTTCTGGGGGGATGAACACTGAAGCTTTCTTT
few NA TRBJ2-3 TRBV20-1 CSARDSGGGPDTQYF TGCAGTGCTAGAGATAGCGGAGGGGGACCAGATACGCAGTATTTT
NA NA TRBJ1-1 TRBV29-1 CSVLRGYLNTEAFF TGCAGCGTCCTAAGGGGGTATTTGAACACTGAAGCTTTCTTT
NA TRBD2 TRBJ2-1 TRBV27 CASSSRLAGSLYEQFF TGTGCCAGCAGTTCCAGACTAGCGGGGTCACTCTATGAGCAGTTCTTC
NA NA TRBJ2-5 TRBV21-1 CASSSRQFQETQYF TGTGCCAGCTCCAGCCGCCAATTCCAAGAGACCCAGTACTTC
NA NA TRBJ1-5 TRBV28 CASTLQPPWNQPQHF TGTGCCAGCACCCTACAGCCTCCGTGGAATCAGCCCCAGCATTTT
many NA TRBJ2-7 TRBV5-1 CASMLGVGGLYEQYF TGCGCCAGCATGCTGGGTGTCGGGGGGCTTTACGAGCAGTACTTC
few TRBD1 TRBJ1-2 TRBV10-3 CAISDRRGLASGYTF TGTGCCATCAGTGATCGCAGGGGGCTGGCCAGCGGCTACACCTTC
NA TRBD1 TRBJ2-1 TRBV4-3 CASSQDRGTGNEQFF TGCGCCAGCAGCCAAGATAGGGGGACAGGGAATGAGCAGTTCTTC
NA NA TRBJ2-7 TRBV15 CATSVDSGAKGYEQYF TGTGCCACCAGCGTCGACTCAGGGGCGAAGGGGTACGAGCAGTACTTC
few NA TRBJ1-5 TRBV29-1 CSVVSGVTQHF TGCAGCGTTGTGTCAGGGGTAACCCAGCATTTT
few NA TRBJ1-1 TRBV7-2 CASSNRVGTEAFF TGTGCCAGCAGCAACAGGGTCGGCACTGAAGCTTTCTTT
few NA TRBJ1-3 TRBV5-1 CASSLGQGTIYF TGCGCCAGCAGCTTGGGACAAGGCACCATATATTTT
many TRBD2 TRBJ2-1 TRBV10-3 CAISEGVGLAGVNEQFF TGTGCCATCAGTGAAGGGGTGGGACTAGCGGGAGTCAATGAGCAGTTCTTC
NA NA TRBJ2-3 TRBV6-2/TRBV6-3 CASRTAADTQYF TGTGCCAGCAGAACTGCGGCGGATACGCAGTATTTT
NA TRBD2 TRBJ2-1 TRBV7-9 CASSPIGTSGSGNEQFF TGTGCCAGCAGCCCCATCGGGACTAGCGGGAGTGGGAATGAGCAGTTCTTC
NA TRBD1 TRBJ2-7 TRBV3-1 CASSQVTGGYEQYF TGTGCCAGCAGCCAAGTGACAGGGGGCTACGAGCAGTACTTC